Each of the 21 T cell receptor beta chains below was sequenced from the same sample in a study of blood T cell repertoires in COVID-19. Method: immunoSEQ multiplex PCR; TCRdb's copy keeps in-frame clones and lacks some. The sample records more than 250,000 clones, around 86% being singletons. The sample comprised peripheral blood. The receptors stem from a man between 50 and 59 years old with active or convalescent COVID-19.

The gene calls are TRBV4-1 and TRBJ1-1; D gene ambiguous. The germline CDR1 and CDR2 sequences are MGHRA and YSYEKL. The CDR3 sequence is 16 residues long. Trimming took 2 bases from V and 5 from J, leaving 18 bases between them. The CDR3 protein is CASSQSQVAGWTEAFF. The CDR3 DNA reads TGCGCCAGCAGCCAAAGTCAAGTTGCCGGGTGGACTGAAGCTTTCTTT.

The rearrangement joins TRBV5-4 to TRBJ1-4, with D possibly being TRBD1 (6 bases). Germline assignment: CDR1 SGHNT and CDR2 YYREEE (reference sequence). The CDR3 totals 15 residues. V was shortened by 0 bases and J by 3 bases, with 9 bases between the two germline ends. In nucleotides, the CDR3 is TGTGCCAGCAGCTTGGGGGGACAATCTAATGAAAAACTGTTTTTT. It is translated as CASSLGGQSNEKLFF. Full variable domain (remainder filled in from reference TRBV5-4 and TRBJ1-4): ETGVTQSPTHLIKTRGQQVTLRCSSQSGHNTVSWYQQALGQGPQFIFQYYREEENGRGNFPPRFSGLQFPNYSSELNVNALELDDSALYLCASSLGGQSNEKLFFGSGTQLSVL.

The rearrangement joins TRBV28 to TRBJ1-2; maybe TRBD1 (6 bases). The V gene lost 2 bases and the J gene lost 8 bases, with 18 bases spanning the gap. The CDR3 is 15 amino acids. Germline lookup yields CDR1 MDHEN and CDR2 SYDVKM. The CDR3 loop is CASSLTGTVVRGYTF. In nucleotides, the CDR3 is TGTGCCAGCAGTTTAACAGGGACGGTGGTCCGGGGCTACACCTTC.

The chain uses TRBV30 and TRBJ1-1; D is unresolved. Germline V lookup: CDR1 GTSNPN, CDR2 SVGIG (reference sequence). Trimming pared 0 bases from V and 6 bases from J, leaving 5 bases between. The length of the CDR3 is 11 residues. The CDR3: CAWSVAAEAFF. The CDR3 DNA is TGTGCCTGGAGTGTGGCAGCTGAAGCTTTCTTT.

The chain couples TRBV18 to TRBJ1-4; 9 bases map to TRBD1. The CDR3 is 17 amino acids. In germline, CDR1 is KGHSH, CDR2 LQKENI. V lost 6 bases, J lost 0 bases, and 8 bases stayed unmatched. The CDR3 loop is CASSPTGGITTNEKLFF. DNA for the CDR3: TGTGCCAGCTCGCCCACAGGGGGCATAACAACTAATGAAAAACTGTTTTTT.

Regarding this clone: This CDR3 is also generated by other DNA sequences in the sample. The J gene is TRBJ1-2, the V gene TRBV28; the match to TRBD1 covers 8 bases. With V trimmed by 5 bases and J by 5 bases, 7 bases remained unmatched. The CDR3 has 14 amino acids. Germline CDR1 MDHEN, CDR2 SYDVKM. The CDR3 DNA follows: TGTGCCAGCAGTCCCGGACAGGGCTTGTATGGCTACACCTTC. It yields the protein CASSPGQGLYGYTF.

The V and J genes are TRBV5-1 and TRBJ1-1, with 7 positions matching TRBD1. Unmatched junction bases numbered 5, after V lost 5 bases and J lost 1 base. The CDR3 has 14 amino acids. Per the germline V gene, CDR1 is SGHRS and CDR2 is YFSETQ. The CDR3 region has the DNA TGCGCCAGCAGGGCCGGGACAGAGAACACTGAAGCTTTCTTT. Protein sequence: CASRAGTENTEAFF.

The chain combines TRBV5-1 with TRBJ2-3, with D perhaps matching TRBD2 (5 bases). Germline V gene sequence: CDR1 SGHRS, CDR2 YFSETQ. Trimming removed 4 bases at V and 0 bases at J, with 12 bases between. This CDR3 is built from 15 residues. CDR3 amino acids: CASSASPSSTDTQYF. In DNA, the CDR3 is TGCGCCAGCAGCGCTAGCCCAAGTAGCACAGATACGCAGTATTTT.

In DNA form, the CDR3 reads TGTGCCAGCTCACCAAGTGGAGGGACAGACGATCTGAACACTGAAGCTTTCTTT. Protein sequence: CASSPSGGTDDLNTEAFF. V is TRBV18 and J is TRBJ1-1, with 7 bases aligning to TRBD1. Trimming cost V 2 bases and J 0 bases; bases outside gene matches: 12. This CDR3 is 18 amino acids long. Per the germline V gene, CDR1 is KGHSH and CDR2 is LQKENI.

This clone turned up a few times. The CDR3 is CASSLSGDLTDTQYF. DNA of the CDR3: TGCGCCAGCAGCTTGTCAGGGGACCTCACAGATACGCAGTATTTT. V usage is TRBV5-1 and J usage is TRBJ2-3; D perhaps matches TRBD1 (6 bases). CDR3 size: 15 residues. V was clipped by 1 base and J by 2 bases, with 11 bases between them. In germline, CDR1 is SGHRS, CDR2 YFSETQ.

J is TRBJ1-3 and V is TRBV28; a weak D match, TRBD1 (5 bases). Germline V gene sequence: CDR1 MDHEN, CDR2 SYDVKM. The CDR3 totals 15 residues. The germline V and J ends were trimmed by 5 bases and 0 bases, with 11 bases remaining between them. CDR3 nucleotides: TGTGCCAGCAGTACTACAGGCGACTCTGGAAACACCATATATTTT. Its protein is CASSTTGDSGNTIYF.

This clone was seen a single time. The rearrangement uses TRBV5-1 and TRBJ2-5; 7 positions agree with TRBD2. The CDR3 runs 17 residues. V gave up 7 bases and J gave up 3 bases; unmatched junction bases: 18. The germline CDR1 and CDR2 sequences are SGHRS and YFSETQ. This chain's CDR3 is CASGPGIAGLQEETQYF. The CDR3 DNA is TGCGCCAGCGGCCCCGGGATAGCGGGTCTCCAAGAAGAGACCCAGTACTTC.

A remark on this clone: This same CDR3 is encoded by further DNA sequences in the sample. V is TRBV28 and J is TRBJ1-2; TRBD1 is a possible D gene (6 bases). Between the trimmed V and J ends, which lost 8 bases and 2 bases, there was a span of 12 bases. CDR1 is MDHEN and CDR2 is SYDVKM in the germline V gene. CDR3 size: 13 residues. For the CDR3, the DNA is TGTGCCAGCCGATCTGGACAGAACTATGGCTACACCTTC. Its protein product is CASRSGQNYGYTF.

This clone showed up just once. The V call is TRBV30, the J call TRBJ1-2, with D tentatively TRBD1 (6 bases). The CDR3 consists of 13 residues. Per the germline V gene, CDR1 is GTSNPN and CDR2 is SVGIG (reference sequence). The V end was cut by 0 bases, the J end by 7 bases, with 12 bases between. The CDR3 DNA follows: TGTGCCTGGAGTGTAGGGGGGGGTACTGGCTACACCTTC. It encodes CAWSVGGGTGYTF.

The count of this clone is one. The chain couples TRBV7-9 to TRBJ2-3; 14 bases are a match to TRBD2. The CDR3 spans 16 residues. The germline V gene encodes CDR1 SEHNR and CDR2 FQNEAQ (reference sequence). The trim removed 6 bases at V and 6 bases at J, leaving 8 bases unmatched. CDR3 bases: TGTGCCAGCAGTCGAGGGACTAGCGGGAGTGCCGATACGCAGTATTTT. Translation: CASSRGTSGSADTQYF.

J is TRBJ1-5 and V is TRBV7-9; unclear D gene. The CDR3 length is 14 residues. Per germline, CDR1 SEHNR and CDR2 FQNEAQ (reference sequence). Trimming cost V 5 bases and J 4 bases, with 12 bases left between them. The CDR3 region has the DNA TGTGCCAGCAGCCCGCCCCCCGGGAATCAGCCCCAGCATTTT. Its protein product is CASSPPPGNQPQHF.

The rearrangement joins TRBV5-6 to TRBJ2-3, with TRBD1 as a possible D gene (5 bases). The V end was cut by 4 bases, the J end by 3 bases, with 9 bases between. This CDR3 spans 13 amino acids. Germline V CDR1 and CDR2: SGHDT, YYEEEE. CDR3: CASSVPGTDTQYF. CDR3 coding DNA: TGTGCCAGCAGCGTCCCAGGGACAGATACGCAGTATTTT. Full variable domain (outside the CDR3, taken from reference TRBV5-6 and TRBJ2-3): DAGVTQSPTHLIKTRGQQVTLRCSPKSGHDTVSWYQQALGQGPQFIFQYYEEEERQRGNFPDRFSGHQFPNYSSELNVNALLLGDSALYLCASSVPGTDTQYFGPGTRLTVL.

The CDR3 nucleotides are TGTGCCAGCAGTCAAGGACGGTATAGCGGGGGTCCGCCGGGTACGCAGTATTTT. Translated: CASSQGRYSGGPPGTQYF. The rearrangement joins TRBV6-2 or TRBV6-3 to TRBJ2-3; 9 bases align to TRBD2. Germline trimming cut 5 bases from V and 8 bases from J; bases unmatched to any gene: 20. The CDR3 is 18 amino acids. Germline V CDR1 and CDR2: MNHEY, SVGEGT.

CDR3 amino acids: CAWRLGTSGYNEQFF. As DNA, the CDR3 is TGTGCCTGGAGACTTGGGACTAGCGGGTACAATGAGCAGTTCTTC. V and J are TRBV30 and TRBJ2-1, with 12 bases lining up with TRBD2. The germline V gene has CDR1 GTSNPN and CDR2 SVGIG (reference sequence). V dropped 3 bases and J dropped 4; count of bases not matched to a gene: 4. The CDR3 covers 15 residues. Full variable domain (missing parts from reference TRBV30 and TRBJ2-1): SQTIHQWPATLVQPVGSPLSLECTVEGTSNPNLYWYRQAAGRGLQLLFYSVGIGQISSEVPQNLSASRPQDRQFILSSKKLLLSDSGFYLCAWRLGTSGYNEQFFGPGTRLTVL.

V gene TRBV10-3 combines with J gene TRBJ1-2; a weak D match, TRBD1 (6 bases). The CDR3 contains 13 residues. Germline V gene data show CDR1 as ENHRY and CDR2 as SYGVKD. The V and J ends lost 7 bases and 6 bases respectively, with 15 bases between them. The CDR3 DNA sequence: TGTGCCATCACCCCCAGGGGCGAGGATGGCTACACCTTC. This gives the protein CAITPRGEDGYTF.

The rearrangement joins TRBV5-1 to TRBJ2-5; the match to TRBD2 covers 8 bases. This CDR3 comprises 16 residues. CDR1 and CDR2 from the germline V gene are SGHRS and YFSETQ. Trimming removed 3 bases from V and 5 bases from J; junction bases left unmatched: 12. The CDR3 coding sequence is TGCGCCAGCAGCTGGGGCACCGGGGGGGCCGCTGAGACCCAGTACTTC. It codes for CASSWGTGGAAETQYF. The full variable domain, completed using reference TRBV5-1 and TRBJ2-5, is KAGVTQTPRYLIKTRGQQVTLSCSPISGHRSVSWYQQTPGQGLQFLFEYFSETQRNKGNFPGRFSGRQFSNSRSEMNVSTLELGDSALYLCASSWGTGGAAETQYFGPGTRLLVL.